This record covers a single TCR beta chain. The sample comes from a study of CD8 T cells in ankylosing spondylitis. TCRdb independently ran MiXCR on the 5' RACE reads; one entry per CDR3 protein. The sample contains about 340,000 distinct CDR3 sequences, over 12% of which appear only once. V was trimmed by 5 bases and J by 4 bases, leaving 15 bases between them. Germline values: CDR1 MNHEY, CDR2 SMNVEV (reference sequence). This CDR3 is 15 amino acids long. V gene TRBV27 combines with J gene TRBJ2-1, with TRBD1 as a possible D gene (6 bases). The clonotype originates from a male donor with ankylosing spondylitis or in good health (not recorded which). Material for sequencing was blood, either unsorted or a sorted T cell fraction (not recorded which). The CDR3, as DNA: TGTGCCAGCAGTCGGGACACCTCCATTTACAATGAGCAGTTCTTC. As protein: CASSRDTSIYNEQFF.